What follows is one T cell receptor (beta chain) and its context. Different DNA sequences within this sample yield the same CDR3. Replicate PCRs for sorted subsets used roughly 200 ng DNA; this equaled about 30,000 T cell genomes. TCRdb keeps only in-frame clones here, not all; method: immunoSEQ multiplex PCR. The sample includes about 2.1 million clones, just under 95% of them seen just once. This sample stems from a study of shared clonotypes between healthy human individuals. Study-wide context: CD4 naive cells filled three plates per donor, CD4 memory three, CD8 naive two and CD8 memory one.

Naive CD8 populations comprised CD45RO-negative cells positively selected for CCR7, excluding terminally differentiated effector memory CD45RA+ cells. The CDR3 is 14 residues long. The chain uses TRBV21-1 and TRBJ1-2; the table's TRBD1 call for D was not verified on the DNA. TRBV21-1 is deemed a pseudogene. This TCR came from a man younger than 35 in good health. Some clones in this sample may be carry-over from other donors' samples. Sequenced: naive CD8+ T cells from PBMCs. The CDR3 loop reads CASSSWTANYGYTF. In DNA, the CDR3 is TGTGCCAGCAGCTCCTGGACAGCTAACTATGGCTACACCTTC.